This T cell receptor (beta chain) was profiled in a study of shared clonotypes between healthy human individuals. Whole-study findings and limits: Compared with clonotypes that all four donors shared, non-shared clonotypes had lower generation probabilities.

Deletions cut 0 bases from V and 5 bases from J, with 8 bases between. Germline lookup yields CDR1 SGHRS and CDR2 YFSETQ. This CDR3 has 14 amino acids. Sequencing used immunoSEQ multiplex PCR; TCRdb keeps in-frame clones, though not all of them. Of 2.5 million or so clones listed, around nine tenths are singletons. As concerns this clone: Its specificity is unknown. The identical CDR3 is also encoded by other nucleotide sequences in the sample.

J is TRBJ1-4 and V is TRBV5-1; tentatively, D is TRBD1 (5 bases). The receptor comes from a man between 18 and 35 years old in good health. Material: naive CD4+ T cells sorted from blood. The subset: CD45RA+ positively selected. CDR3 protein: CASSLEGNNEKLFF. DNA of the CDR3: TGCGCCAGCAGCTTGGAGGGGAACAATGAAAAACTGTTTTTT.